This T cell receptor (beta chain) originates from a study of control samples from healthy donors and cancer patients. V gave up 2 bases and J gave up 3 bases, with 8 bases separating them. CDR3 length: 13 residues. Germline V gene sequence: CDR1 SGHRS, CDR2 YFSETQ. The assay was immunoSEQ multiplex PCR, and TCRdb's table has in-frame clones only and misses some. The repertoire consists of over 200,000 clones, with around 80% occurring once and the leading ten covering about 14%. This clone has just a few counts. The receptor's source is a woman between 55 and 75 years old with lung cancer. The sequenced material came from PBMCs. The chain combines TRBV5-1 with TRBJ1-2, with D possibly matching TRBD1 (5 bases). CDR3 nucleotide sequence: TGCGCCAGCAGCTTCATAGGGGACTATGGCTACACCTTC. It specifies CASSFIGDYGYTF.